A selection of T cell receptor beta chains follows, all from one sample in a study of cytomegalovirus exposure and HLA in healthy donors. Using immunoSEQ multiplex PCR, the repertoire was profiled, and TCRdb retains in-frame clones only, with some absent. The sample includes about 92,000 clones, roughly 70% of them seen just once. The sample taken for sequencing was PBMCs. The receptors derive from a woman aged 18-29 years in good health and CMV-seropositive. Each CDR3 is given with its conserved first and last residue.

V	J	CDR3
TRBV7-9	TRBJ2-7	CASSSGHAYEQYF
TRBV19	TRBJ2-2	CASSIFQGDTGELFF
TRBV6-5	TRBJ2-7	CASTRSRLAIYEQYF
TRBV28	TRBJ1-4	CASSSPVLTGRETREKLFF
TRBV13	TRBJ2-3	CASSSGGTRDPQYF
TRBV29-1	TRBJ1-2	CSVFRGNGYTF
TRBV23-1	TRBJ1-5	CASSQGTQGSNQPQHF
TRBV9	TRBJ2-1	CASSVDVGGGRDNEQFF
TRBV6-1	TRBJ2-1	CAGAPGLADNEQFF
TRBV19	TRBJ2-2	CASSMGARDTGELFF
TRBV11-1	TRBJ2-1	CASSLEGPGAGGLNGQFF
TRBV4-3	TRBJ1-6	CASSQDGGGAGNSPLHF
TRBV11-3	TRBJ1-1	CASSHLPGTTHEAFF
TRBV15	TRBJ1-5	CATSRLLGGRGDQPQHF